These 20 T cell receptor beta chains were all obtained from the same sample, sequenced in a study of cytomegalovirus exposure and HLA in healthy donors (dated by TCRdb to about 2017). The library was obtained by the immunoSEQ multiplex PCR assay. A mixture of 60 forward primers for TCR Vbeta segments and 13 reverse primers for TCR Jbeta segments was used in the multiplex PCR. This immuneACCESS table, as held by TCRdb, lists in-frame sequences with V and J called but not all clones. Of the missing ones, under half trace to an unresolved V gene in checked studies; the others have no known cause. Within this sample are fewer than 200,000 clones, with approximately 80% of them counted one time only. The ten largest clones represent approximately 4.1% of the sample. Sequencing was carried out using PBMCs. The receptors derive from a woman aged 50 to 65 in good health and CMV-seropositive.

V is TRBV4-2 and J is TRBJ2-2; TRBD2 aligns across 7 bases. The CDR3 contains 14 residues. In germline, CDR1 is LGHNA, CDR2 YNFKEQ. The CDR3 here is CAAWGGGRAGELFF. DNA of the CDR3: TGTGCGGCGTGGGGGGGAGGTAGGGCCGGGGAGCTGTTTTTT.

CDR3 in DNA: TGTGCCAGCAGTCTAAGGGGCGGGGCGGGCACAGATACGCAGTATTTT. Protein product: CASSLRGGAGTDTQYF. The V call is TRBV28, the J call TRBJ2-3; possibly TRBD2 for D (6 bases). The germline gives CDR1 MDHEN, CDR2 SYDVKM. The V end was cut by 5 bases, the J end by 1 base, with 16 bases between. The CDR3 sequence is 16 residues long. Looking up the rest from reference TRBV28 and TRBJ2-3 gives the full variable domain: DVKVTQSSRYLVKRTGEKVFLECVQDMDHENMFWYRQDPGLGLRLIYFSYDVKMKEKGDIPEGYSVSREKKERFSLILESASTNQTSMYLCASSLRGGAGTDTQYFGPGTRLTVL.

Notes on this clone: One junction end does not reproduce the germline sequence, and a read error may be involved. The chain carries TRBV19 and TRBJ2-1; maybe TRBD2 (5 bases). Germline loops: CDR1 LNHDA, CDR2 SQIVND (reference sequence). This CDR3 comprises 16 residues. The CDR3 region is CASSIDRASSHNEQFF. As DNA, the CDR3 is TGTGCCAGTAGTATAGATCGGGCTAGCTCCCACAATGAGCAGTTCTTC.

This clone was found a few times. One junction end disagrees with the germline gene, perhaps due to a read error. The chain employs TRBV7-9 and TRBJ2-5, with 10 bases matching TRBD2. This CDR3 contains 15 residues. Germline-derived CDR1 and CDR2 are SEHNR and FQNEAQ (reference sequence). CDR3 in amino acids: CSSSLAAGGPETQYF. CDR3 nucleotide sequence: TGTTCCAGCAGCTTAGCAGCGGGAGGGCCCGAGACCCAGTACTTC.

This clone was counted once. CDR3 sequence reads: CATIGGGRGANVLTF. CDR3 coding DNA: TGTGCCACAATTGGCGGGGGCAGGGGGGCCAACGTCCTGACTTTC. This sequence joins TRBV28 and TRBJ2-6; possible D gene TRBD2, 7 bases. CDR3 length: 15 amino acids. V lost 10 bases and J lost 4, with 17 bases in between. The V gene's germline CDR1 is MDHEN and CDR2 SYDVKM.

About this clone itself: The junction and the germline gene differ at one end; a read error may be behind it. The chain uses TRBV7-9 and TRBJ1-1, with a tentative D call TRBD1 (6 bases). CDR1 SEHNR and CDR2 FQNEAQ come from the germline V gene (reference sequence). The CDR3 loop spans 15 amino acids. CDR3 in DNA: TGTTCCAGCAGCTTAAAGGGACAAGTGAACACTGAAGCTTTCTTT. Translation gives CSSSLKGQVNTEAFF.

The chain uses TRBV15 and TRBJ2-5; possible D gene TRBD2, 6 bases. Looked up from germline, CDR1 is LNHNV and CDR2 is YYDKDF (reference sequence). The CDR3 extends over 15 amino acids. V was trimmed by 1 base and J by 3 bases, leaving 12 bases between them. CDR3: CATSRGAGPEETQYF. CDR3 coding DNA: TGTGCCACCAGCAGAGGAGCGGGCCCTGAAGAGACCCAGTACTTC.

The genes are TRBV6-5 and TRBJ1-6; 10 nucleotides align to TRBD1. Germline CDR1 MNHEY, CDR2 SVGAGI. The CDR3 contains 14 residues. Trimming took 6 bases from V and 9 from J; bases not matched to a gene: 5. CDR3 bases: TGTGCCAGCAGCCCGACAGGGGGCTTTTCACCCCTCCACTTT. This gives the protein CASSPTGGFSPLHF.

The chain carries TRBV10-3 and TRBJ2-1; the D gene is possibly TRBD1 (5 bases). The V end lost 8 bases, the J end lost 0 bases, and 14 bases lay between the germline ends. CDR3 length: 15 residues. CDR1 ENHRY and CDR2 SYGVKD come from the germline V gene. The CDR3 region is CAIGQGFSSYNEQFF. DNA of the CDR3: TGTGCCATCGGACAAGGCTTTAGCTCCTACAATGAGCAGTTCTTC.

This chain links TRBV5-5 with TRBJ1-5; a possible D gene is TRBD1 (6 bases). Trimming took off 0 bases at V and 2 bases at J, with 6 bases between the two ends. Germline CDR1 and CDR2: SGHKS and YYEKEE (reference sequence). The CDR3 extends over 14 amino acids. The CDR3 is CASSLAGGNQPQHF. Written as DNA, the CDR3 is TGTGCCAGCAGCTTGGCAGGGGGCAATCAGCCCCAGCATTTT. The full variable domain, completed using reference TRBV5-5 and TRBJ1-5, is DAGVTQSPTHLIKTRGQQVTLRCSPISGHKSVSWYQQVLGQGPQFIFQYYEKEERGRGNFPDRFSARQFPNYSSELNVNALLLGDSALYLCASSLAGGNQPQHFGDGTRLSIL.

The V and J genes are TRBV30 and TRBJ2-3; TRBD2 agrees at 8 bases. Per the germline V gene, CDR1 is GTSNPN and CDR2 is SVGIG (reference sequence). The CDR3 extends over 13 amino acids. With V trimmed by 3 bases and J by 4 bases, 3 bases remained unmatched. In nucleotides, the CDR3 is TGTGCCTGGAGCACGGGGGGGCCAGATACGCAGTATTTT. This encodes CAWSTGGPDTQYF.

This chain joins TRBV29-1 and TRBJ1-4; 11 nucleotides align to TRBD1. The CDR3 totals 13 residues. The ends lost 4 bases at V and 7 bases at J; junction bases unmatched: 2. Looked up from germline, CDR1 is SQVTM and CDR2 is ANQGSEA. The CDR3 bases are TGCAGCGTTGGGACAGGGGGCCGTGAAAAACTGTTTTTT. Encoded protein: CSVGTGGREKLFF.

Worth noting for this clone: Distinct nucleotide sequences in the sample also encode this CDR3. The chain carries TRBV4-1 and TRBJ1-1; 10 bases are shared with TRBD1. The CDR3 is 19 residues long. Per the germline V gene, CDR1 is MGHRA and CDR2 is YSYEKL. J was trimmed by 2 bases and V by 1 base; bases with no gene match: 13. Here the CDR3 reads CASSQVRGQGKGGNTEAFF. The DNA for the CDR3 is TGCGCCAGCAGCCAAGTGAGGGGACAGGGGAAAGGGGGAAACACTGAAGCTTTCTTT.

The rearrangement joins TRBV11-2 to TRBJ2-7; TRBD1 aligns across 9 bases. The V and J ends lost 4 bases and 2 bases, in that order; junction bases with no gene match: 6. This CDR3 spans 15 amino acids. The V gene's germline CDR1 is SGHAT and CDR2 FQNNGV. CDR3 in DNA: TGTGCCAGCAGCTCTATCCGGACAGGGGCCTACGAGCAGTACTTC. Protein product: CASSSIRTGAYEQYF.

The chain joins TRBV18 to TRBJ1-4, with D perhaps matching TRBD1 (6 bases). CDR3 length: 15 residues. Germline CDR1 and CDR2: KGHSH and LQKENI. V was clipped by 3 bases and J by 3 bases, with 11 bases between them. This CDR3 reads CASSPGHTANEKLFF. The DNA of the CDR3 is TGTGCCAGCTCACCGGGACATACGGCTAATGAAAAACTGTTTTTT.

This clone was seen only a few times. The CDR3 DNA reads TGTGCCAGCAGTGACTTCCCCGGTGAGACACGAGTATATGGCTACACCTTC. Encoded protein: CASSDFPGETRVYGYTF. This chain joins TRBV6-4 and TRBJ1-2; D is unclear. This CDR3 comprises 17 residues. Trimming cost V 1 base and J 5 bases, with 20 bases left between them. Germline V lookup: CDR1 MRHNA, CDR2 SNTAGT.

This chain uses TRBV7-8 with TRBJ1-1; TRBD1 aligns across 7 bases. The junction had 17 bases not matched to a gene; V was cut back by 4 bases and J by 0 bases. CDR1 SGHVS and CDR2 FQNEAQ come from the germline V gene. The CDR3 is made up of 19 amino acids. The CDR3 loop reads CASSSRDRWRRSLNTEAFF. CDR3 nucleotide sequence: TGTGCCAGCAGCTCCCGGGACAGATGGCGGCGGTCTTTGAACACTGAAGCTTTCTTT. The full variable domain, in which reference TRBV7-8 and TRBJ1-1 provide the parts outside the CDR3, is GAGVSQSPRYKVAKRGQDVALRCDPISGHVSLFWYQQALGQGPEFLTYFQNEAQLDKSGLPSDRFFAERPEGSVSTLKIQRTQQEDSAVYLCASSSRDRWRRSLNTEAFFGQGTRLTVV.

The gene calls are TRBV2 and TRBJ2-7; tentative D call: TRBD2 (6 bases). The V gene lost 1 base and the J gene lost 1 base, with 14 bases spanning the gap. Germline lookup yields CDR1 SNHLY and CDR2 FYNNEI. The CDR3 has 16 amino acids. DNA for the CDR3: TGTGCCAGCAGTGAAGTTAGGGACGGACTATCCTACGAGCAGTACTTC. Encoded protein: CASSEVRDGLSYEQYF.

This clone turned up a few times. The V and J genes are TRBV6-1 and TRBJ2-7, with D tentatively TRBD2 (6 bases). There are 17 residues in the CDR3. Between the trimmed V and J ends, which lost 2 bases and 7 bases, there was a span of 24 bases. In germline, CDR1 is MNHNS, CDR2 SASEGT. The CDR3 here is CASSESVGERRAMEQYF. The CDR3 nucleotides read TGTGCCAGCAGTGAATCTGTCGGGGAGCGGAGGGCTATGGAGCAGTACTTC.

The sample holds a few counts of this clone. This chain uses TRBV5-1 with TRBJ1-1; D is unresolved. The V and J ends lost 3 bases and 4 bases respectively, with 7 bases between them. From germline, CDR1 is SGHRS and CDR2 YFSETQ. The CDR3 runs to 12 residues. The CDR3 sequence: CASSSPGTEAFF. The CDR3 DNA reads TGCGCCAGCAGCTCCCCAGGCACTGAAGCTTTCTTT.